This T cell receptor (beta chain) derives from a study of blood T cell repertoires in COVID-19. For the study at large: T cells, B-cell-depleted T cells, or PBMCs provided the cDNA or gDNA that served as material.

The germline V gene has CDR1 GTSNPN and CDR2 SVGIG (reference sequence). V trimming: 1 base; J trimming: 8 bases; junction bases outside the gene matches: 3. The CDR3 spans 13 residues. Donors were grouped by their self-reported clinical history. Recovery meant two consecutive negative NP/OP PCR tests, professional clearance, or resolved symptoms. Study processing details: The authors estimated nucleated cell counts from reference gene primer amplification. Method: immunoSEQ multiplex PCR; TCRdb's copy keeps in-frame clones and lacks some. V and J calls and clone size are given by that table; D and trimming were obtained from the DNA. The sample shows roughly 180,000 clones, roughly 80% of them seen only once.

The rearrangement joins TRBV30 to TRBJ1-4, with 8 positions matching TRBD1. The sequenced material came from PBMCs or T cells enriched from blood (not recorded which). The sequence was obtained from a man aged 35-49 years who had recovered from COVID-19. CDR3 nucleotides: TGTGCCTGGAGTGGACAGGGGCCGGAAAAACTGTTTTTT. Its translation: CAWSGQGPEKLFF. The whole variable domain, filled in from reference TRBV30 and TRBJ1-4, reads SQTIHQWPATLVQPVGSPLSLECTVEGTSNPNLYWYRQAAGRGLQLLFYSVGIGQISSEVPQNLSASRPQDRQFILSSKKLLLSDSGFYLCAWSGQGPEKLFFGSGTQLSVL.